Listed here are 24 T cell receptor beta chains from one sample, sequenced in a study of response to subunit inactivated influenza vaccine. Using its own MiXCR run on the RT-PCR reads, TCRdb lists one record per CDR3 protein. The sample yields roughly 520,000 distinct CDR3 sequences, over 25% seen once. The source was CD4+ T cells sorted from PBMCs, collected 5 days after vaccination. The receptors come from a man aged 50-59 years who received an inactivated influenza vaccine.

The genes are TRBV12-3 or TRBV12-4 and TRBJ2-5; 14 nucleotides align to TRBD2. The CDR3 is 16 residues long. Germline trimming cut 4 bases from V and 5 bases from J; bases unmatched to any gene: 6. The CDR3 spells CASSSGTSGGTETQYF. The CDR3 DNA reads TGTGCCAGCAGTTCCGGGACTAGCGGGGGAACGGAGACCCAGTACTTC.

V usage is TRBV5-1 and J usage is TRBJ1-3; possible D gene TRBD1, 5 bases. CDR3 length: 17 amino acids. Trimming shortened V by 3 bases and J by 0 bases, and 16 bases separated the two germline ends. Germline lookup yields CDR1 SGHRS and CDR2 YFSETQ. As DNA, the CDR3 is TGCGCCAGCAGCTCCACAGGAGTTACCCACTCTGGAAACACCATATATTTT. Protein: CASSSTGVTHSGNTIYF.

This chain links TRBV7-2 with TRBJ2-2; 11 bases agree with TRBD2. The CDR3 spans 15 residues. V lost 6 bases to trimming and J lost 4 bases; unmatched junction nucleotides: 4. From germline, CDR1 is SGHTA and CDR2 FQGNSA. The CDR3: CASSQTSGVTGELFF. The DNA of the CDR3 is TGTGCCAGCAGTCAGACTAGCGGGGTCACCGGGGAGCTGTTTTTT.

The chain links TRBV10-3 to TRBJ2-5; the match to TRBD2 covers 8 bases. The CDR3 runs 14 residues. Germline CDR1 reads ENHRY; CDR2 reads SYGVKD. Trimming removed 2 bases from V and 4 bases from J; junction bases left unmatched: 3. CDR3 residues: CAISEGGRPETQYF. The CDR3 DNA sequence: TGTGCCATCAGTGAGGGCGGGAGGCCAGAGACCCAGTACTTC.

CDR3 sequence (DNA): TGTGCCTGGAAATGGGCGGCGAATGAAAAACTGTTTTTT. It is translated as CAWKWAANEKLFF. The rearrangement joins TRBV30 to TRBJ1-4; no firm D call. The CDR3 runs to 13 residues. V was shortened by 4 bases and J by 5 bases, with 11 bases between the two germline ends. The germline V gene has CDR1 GTSNPN and CDR2 SVGIG (reference sequence).

The chain links TRBV20-1 to TRBJ2-1; TRBD2 matches 11 bases. Trimming cost V 0 bases and J 3 bases; bases outside gene matches: 4. Germline CDR1 DFQATT, CDR2 SNEGSKA (reference sequence). The CDR3 consists of 16 residues. The chain's CDR3 is CSARDRTSGFYNEQFF. The CDR3, as DNA: TGCAGTGCTAGAGACCGGACTAGCGGGTTCTACAATGAGCAGTTCTTC.

The genes are TRBV27 and TRBJ2-3; the D is unclear. Germline values: CDR1 MNHEY, CDR2 SMNVEV (reference sequence). The CDR3 covers 14 residues. The V end was cut by 2 bases, the J end by 3 bases, with 9 bases between. CDR3 in amino acids: CASSLSWGTDTQYF. CDR3 in DNA: TGTGCCAGCAGTTTAAGTTGGGGAACAGATACGCAGTATTTT.

This clonotype was counted only a few times. V and J are TRBV6-1 and TRBJ2-7; 10 nucleotides line up with TRBD1. This CDR3 has 16 amino acids. V shed 5 bases, J shed 3 bases, and the junction held 10 bases outside the gene matches. Germline V gives CDR1 MNHNS, CDR2 SASEGT. The CDR3, as DNA: TGTGCCAGCAGTCGTAGACAGGGGGCCGCCGACTACGAGCAGTACTTC. This sequence encodes CASSRRQGAADYEQYF.

The table lists this clonotype with a few counts. As DNA, the CDR3 is TGTGCCAGCAGCCCCAGTACCGGGAGGGCTTTGGGTGAGCAGTACTTC. Amino acid sequence: CASSPSTGRALGEQYF. The V gene is TRBV9, the J gene TRBJ2-7; 8 bases match TRBD2. This CDR3 has 16 residues. Germline loops: CDR1 SGDLS, CDR2 YYNGEE. The V gene end was trimmed by 4 bases and the J gene end by 7 bases; junction bases not matched to a gene: 16.

This chain links TRBV5-1 with TRBJ2-7; 11 bases are shared with TRBD1. Germline assignment: CDR1 SGHRS and CDR2 YFSETQ. CDR3 size: 14 residues. J lost 5 bases, V lost 4 bases, and 5 bases had no gene match. The CDR3 loop reads CASSRTGGLNEQYF. Written as DNA, the CDR3 is TGCGCCAGCAGCCGGACAGGGGGCTTGAACGAGCAGTACTTC. The variable domain in full, completed from reference TRBV5-1 and TRBJ2-7, reads KAGVTQTPRYLIKTRGQQVTLSCSPISGHRSVSWYQQTPGQGLQFLFEYFSETQRNKGNFPGRFSGRQFSNSRSEMNVSTLELGDSALYLCASSRTGGLNEQYFGPGTRLTVT.

The J gene is TRBJ2-1, the V gene TRBV6-5, with D maybe TRBD1 (5 bases). The CDR3 is 14 amino acids. Between the trimmed V and J ends, which lost 4 bases and 5 bases, there was a span of 12 bases. CDR1 and CDR2 (germline): MNHEY, SVGAGI. CDR3 DNA sequence: TGTGCCAGCAGTTTCGAGACAGAAGACAATGAGCAGTTCTTC. The encoded protein is CASSFETEDNEQFF.

This clonotype has just a few counts. This sequence joins TRBV12-3 or TRBV12-4 and TRBJ2-1; 9 positions agree with TRBD1. Trimming took 9 bases from V and 7 from J; bases not matched to a gene: 13. The CDR3 has 15 residues. CDR3 sequence (DNA): TGTGCCAGTCAACGAGCGGGACAGGGTCGTAATGAGCAGTTCTTC. Translation gives CASQRAGQGRNEQFF.

There are a few counts of this clonotype. The gene calls are TRBV7-8 and TRBJ2-1; either TRBD1 or TRBD2 may supply D (5 bases each). The germline V and J ends were trimmed by 0 bases and 7 bases, with 13 bases remaining between them. CDR1 and CDR2 (germline): SGHVS, FQNEAQ. CDR3 length equals 15 residues. CDR3 nucleotide sequence: TGTGCCAGCAGCTTAGCAGGGGAGTTTGGAAATGAGCAGTTCTTC. This encodes CASSLAGEFGNEQFF.

The V gene is TRBV10-3, the J gene TRBJ1-2; D is possibly TRBD1 (5 bases). Germline CDR1 ENHRY, CDR2 SYGVKD. V was clipped by 3 bases and J by 4 bases, with 18 bases between them. There are 16 residues in the CDR3. This CDR3 is CAISDGRGGQFYGYTF. CDR3 DNA: TGTGCCATCAGTGATGGGAGGGGAGGGCAGTTCTATGGCTACACCTTC.

This clonotype was counted between two and nine times. The rearrangement links TRBV29-1 to TRBJ2-3; D possibly corresponds to TRBD2 (5 bases). The CDR3 loop spans 14 amino acids. With 4 bases removed from V and 6 bases from J, the gap between germline ends came to 17 bases. Germline lookup yields CDR1 SQVTM and CDR2 ANQGSEA. The CDR3 bases are TGCAGCGTTGGCAGTGCGGGTGGTGGGGATACGCAGTATTTT. Translation: CSVGSAGGGDTQYF.

This clonotype occurred many times. V usage is TRBV7-8 and J usage is TRBJ2-2; no clear D gene. V was cut by 1 base and J by 1 base, with 13 bases left in between. CDR3 length: 17 amino acids. Germline V gene data show CDR1 as SGHVS and CDR2 as FQNEAQ. CDR3 DNA: TGTGCCAGCAGCTTAGTTGGGCGCCAGATGAACACCGGGGAGCTGTTTTTT. The encoded protein is CASSLVGRQMNTGELFF.

This sequence joins TRBV28 and TRBJ1-1; D may be TRBD1 (6 bases). V was trimmed by 5 bases and J by 12 bases, leaving 16 bases between them. There are 12 residues in the CDR3. Germline loops: CDR1 MDHEN, CDR2 SYDVKM. In DNA, the CDR3 is TGTGCCAGCAGTCCTCAGGGGAGTGGGACTTTCTTT. This translates into CASSPQGSGTFF.

The gene calls are TRBV7-3 and TRBJ2-7; 10 positions agree with TRBD1. The germline V gene has CDR1 SGHTA and CDR2 FQGTGA. The CDR3 totals 15 residues. The V and J ends lost 5 bases and 6 bases, in that order; junction bases with no gene match: 10. The CDR3 spells CASSPRPGTGVEQYF. DNA of the CDR3: TGTGCCAGCAGCCCCAGGCCAGGGACAGGGGTCGAGCAGTACTTC.

In this sample, this clonotype turned up once. The V gene is TRBV12-3 or TRBV12-4, the J gene TRBJ1-6; perhaps TRBD1 as D (6 bases). Trimming removed 3 bases at V and 10 bases at J, with 13 bases between. The CDR3 length is 14 residues. The CDR3 region is CASSFGRDISPLHF. The CDR3 region has the DNA TGTGCCAGCAGTTTTGGCCGGGACATATCACCCCTCCACTTT.

The sample holds a few counts of this clonotype. The chain couples TRBV29-1 to TRBJ1-2; D is possibly TRBD1 (5 bases). CDR1 and CDR2 (germline): SQVTM, ANQGSEA. This CDR3 is built from 12 residues. Between the trimmed V and J ends, which lost 4 bases and 1 base, there was a span of 7 bases. CDR3 sequence reads: CSVVGRNYGYTF. CDR3 nucleotide sequence: TGCAGCGTTGTGGGACGTAACTATGGCTACACCTTC.

This clonotype was detected only a few times. The chain couples TRBV7-3 to TRBJ2-1; 8 nucleotides align to TRBD2. Trimming removed 4 bases from V and 3 bases from J; junction bases left unmatched: 5. The germline V gene has CDR1 SGHTA and CDR2 FQGTGA. There are 15 residues in the CDR3. CDR3 protein: CASSWGGTSYNEQFF. CDR3 sequence (DNA): TGTGCCAGCAGCTGGGGGGGGACTAGCTACAATGAGCAGTTCTTC. Full variable domain (rest looked up from reference TRBV7-3 and TRBJ2-1): GAGVSQTPSNKVTEKGKYVELRCDPISGHTALYWYRQSLGQGPEFLIYFQGTGAADDSGLPNDRFFAVRPEGSVSTLKIQRTERGDSAVYLCASSWGGTSYNEQFFGPGTRLTVL.

This clonotype was seen only a few times. The rearrangement links TRBV15 to TRBJ2-7; D is ambiguous. The CDR3 extends over 10 amino acids. Looked up from germline, CDR1 is LNHNV and CDR2 is YYDKDF (reference sequence). V was trimmed by 3 bases and J by 9 bases, leaving 6 bases between them. CDR3 amino acids: CATSSQSQYF. In DNA, the CDR3 is TGTGCCACCAGCAGCCAGTCGCAGTACTTC.

The J gene is TRBJ2-5, the V gene TRBV10-3; 13 nucleotides line up with TRBD2. The length of the CDR3 is 15 residues. V lost 8 bases and J lost 5; bases outside the gene matches: 8. CDR1 and CDR2 (germline): ENHRY, SYGVKD. The CDR3 nucleotides are TGTGCCATCGGGGGGGGACTAGCGGGAACGGAGACCCAGTACTTC. This translates into CAIGGGLAGTETQYF.

This clonotype was counted a few times. The chain carries TRBV6-2 or TRBV6-3 and TRBJ2-2, with a possible D match to TRBD1 (6 bases). In germline, CDR1 is MNHEY, CDR2 SVGEGT. Trimming took 6 bases from V and 3 from J, leaving 11 bases between them. CDR3 length: 14 amino acids. CDR3 amino acids: CASRQGPYTGELFF. CDR3 DNA: TGTGCCAGCAGACAGGGCCCCTACACCGGGGAGCTGTTTTTT.